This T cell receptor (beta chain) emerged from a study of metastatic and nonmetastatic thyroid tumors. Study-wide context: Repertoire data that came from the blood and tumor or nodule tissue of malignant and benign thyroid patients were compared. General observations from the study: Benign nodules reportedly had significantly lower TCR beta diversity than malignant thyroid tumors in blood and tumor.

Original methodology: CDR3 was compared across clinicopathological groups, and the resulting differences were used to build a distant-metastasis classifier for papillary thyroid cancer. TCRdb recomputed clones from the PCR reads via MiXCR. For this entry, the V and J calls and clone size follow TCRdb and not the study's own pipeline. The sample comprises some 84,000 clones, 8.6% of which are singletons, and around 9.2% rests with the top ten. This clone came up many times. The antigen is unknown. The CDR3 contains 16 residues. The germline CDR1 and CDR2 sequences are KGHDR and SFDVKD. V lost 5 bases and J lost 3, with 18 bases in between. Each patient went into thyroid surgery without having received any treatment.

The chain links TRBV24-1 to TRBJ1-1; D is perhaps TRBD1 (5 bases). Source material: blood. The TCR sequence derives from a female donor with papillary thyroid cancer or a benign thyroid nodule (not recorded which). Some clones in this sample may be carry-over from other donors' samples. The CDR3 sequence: CATSARKGKGDTEAFF. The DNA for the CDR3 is TGTGCCACCAGTGCACGGAAGGGGAAGGGCGACACTGAAGCTTTCTTT.